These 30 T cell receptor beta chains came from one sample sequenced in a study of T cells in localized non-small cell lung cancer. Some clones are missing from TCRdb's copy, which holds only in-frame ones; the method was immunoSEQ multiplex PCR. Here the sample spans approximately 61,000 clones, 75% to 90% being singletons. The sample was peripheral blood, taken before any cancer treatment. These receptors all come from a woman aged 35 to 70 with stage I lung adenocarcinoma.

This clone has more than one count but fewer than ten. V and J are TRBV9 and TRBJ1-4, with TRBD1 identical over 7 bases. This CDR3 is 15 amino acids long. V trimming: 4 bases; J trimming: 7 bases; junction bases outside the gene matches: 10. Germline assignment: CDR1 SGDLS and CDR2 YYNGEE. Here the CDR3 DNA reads TGTGCCAGCAGCCCACAACAGGGGAGCGCTGAAAAACTGTTTTTT. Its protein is CASSPQQGSAEKLFF.

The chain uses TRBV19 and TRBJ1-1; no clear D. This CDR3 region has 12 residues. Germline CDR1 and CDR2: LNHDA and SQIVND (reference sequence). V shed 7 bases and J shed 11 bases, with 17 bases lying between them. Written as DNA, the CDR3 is TGTGCCAGTACCACGCGCCCAGGAAAGGCTTTCTTT. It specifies CASTTRPGKAFF.

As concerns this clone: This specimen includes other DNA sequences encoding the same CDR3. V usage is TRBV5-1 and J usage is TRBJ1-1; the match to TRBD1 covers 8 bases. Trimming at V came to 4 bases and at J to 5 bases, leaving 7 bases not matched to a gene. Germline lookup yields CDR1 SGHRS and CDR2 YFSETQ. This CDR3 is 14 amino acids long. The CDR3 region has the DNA TGCGCCAGCAGCCTTGGACAGGGATGGACTGAAGCTTTCTTT. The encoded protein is CASSLGQGWTEAFF.

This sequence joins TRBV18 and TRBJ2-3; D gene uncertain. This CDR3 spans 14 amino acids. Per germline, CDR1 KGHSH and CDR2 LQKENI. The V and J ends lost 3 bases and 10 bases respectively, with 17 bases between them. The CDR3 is CASSPWAQPGAQYF. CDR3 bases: TGTGCCAGCTCACCTTGGGCACAGCCGGGCGCGCAGTATTTT.

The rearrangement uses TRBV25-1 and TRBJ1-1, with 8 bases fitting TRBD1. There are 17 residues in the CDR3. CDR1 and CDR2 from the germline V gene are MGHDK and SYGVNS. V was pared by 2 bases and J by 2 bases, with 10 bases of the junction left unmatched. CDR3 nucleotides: TGTGCCAGCAGTGAACGCCGACAGGGGAGCGTCAACACTGAAGCTTTCTTT. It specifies CASSERRQGSVNTEAFF.

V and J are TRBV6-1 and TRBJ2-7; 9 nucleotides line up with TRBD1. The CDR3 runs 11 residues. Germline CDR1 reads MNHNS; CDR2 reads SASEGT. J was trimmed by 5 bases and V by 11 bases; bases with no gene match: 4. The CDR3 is CACGQGNEQYF. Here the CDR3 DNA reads TGTGCCTGTGGACAGGGGAACGAGCAGTACTTC.

This CDR3 is CASSEQATDTGELFF. The DNA for the CDR3 is TGTGCCAGCAGTGAACAGGCGACGGACACCGGGGAGCTGTTTTTT. The chain links TRBV6-1 to TRBJ2-2; D is uncertain. The CDR3 contains 15 residues. CDR1 is MNHNS, CDR2 SASEGT, per germline. V lost 2 bases and J lost 3, with 10 bases in between.

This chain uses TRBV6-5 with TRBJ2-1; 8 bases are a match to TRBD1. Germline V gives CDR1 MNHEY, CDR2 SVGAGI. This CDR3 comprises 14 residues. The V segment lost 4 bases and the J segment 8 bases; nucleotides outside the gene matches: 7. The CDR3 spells CASSWTGQGDEQFF. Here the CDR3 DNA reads TGTGCCAGCAGTTGGACAGGGCAGGGTGATGAGCAGTTCTTC.

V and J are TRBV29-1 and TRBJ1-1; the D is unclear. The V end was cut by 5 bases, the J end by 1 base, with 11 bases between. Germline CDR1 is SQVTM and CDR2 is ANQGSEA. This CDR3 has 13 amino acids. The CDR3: CSVSVWENTEAFF. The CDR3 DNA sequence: TGCAGCGTTTCGGTTTGGGAGAACACTGAAGCTTTCTTT.

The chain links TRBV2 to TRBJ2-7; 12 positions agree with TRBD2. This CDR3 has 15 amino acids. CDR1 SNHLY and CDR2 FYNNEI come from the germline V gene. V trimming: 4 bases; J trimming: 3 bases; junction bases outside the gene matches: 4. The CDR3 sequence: CASSATSGGLYEQYF. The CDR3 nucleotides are TGTGCCAGCAGTGCGACTAGCGGGGGACTCTACGAGCAGTACTTC.

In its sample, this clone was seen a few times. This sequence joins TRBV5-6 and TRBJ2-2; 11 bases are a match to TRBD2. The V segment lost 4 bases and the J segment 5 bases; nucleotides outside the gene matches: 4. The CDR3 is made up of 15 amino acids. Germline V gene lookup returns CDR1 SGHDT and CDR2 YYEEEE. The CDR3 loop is CASSRRLAGTGELFF. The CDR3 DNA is TGTGCCAGCAGCCGAAGACTAGCGGGAACCGGGGAGCTGTTTTTT.

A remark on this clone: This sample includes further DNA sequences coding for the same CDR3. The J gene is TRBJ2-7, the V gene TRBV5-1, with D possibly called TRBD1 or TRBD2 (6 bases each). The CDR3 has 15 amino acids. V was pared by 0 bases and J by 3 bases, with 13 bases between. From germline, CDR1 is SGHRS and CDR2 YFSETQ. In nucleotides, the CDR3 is TGCGCCAGCAGCTTGGAGGGGGGTTTCATCTACGAGCAGTACTTC. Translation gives CASSLEGGFIYEQYF.

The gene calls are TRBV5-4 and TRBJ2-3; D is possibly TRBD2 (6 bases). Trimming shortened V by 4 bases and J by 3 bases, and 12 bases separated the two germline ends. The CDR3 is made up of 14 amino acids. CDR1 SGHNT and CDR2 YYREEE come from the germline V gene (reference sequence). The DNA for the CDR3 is TGTGCCAGCAGCAATGGGGGGTTAACAGATACGCAGTATTTT. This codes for CASSNGGLTDTQYF.

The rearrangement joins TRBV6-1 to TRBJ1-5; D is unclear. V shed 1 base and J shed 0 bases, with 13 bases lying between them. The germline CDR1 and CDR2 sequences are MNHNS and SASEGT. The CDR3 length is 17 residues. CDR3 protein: CASSEGGGYDSNQPQHF. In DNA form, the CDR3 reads TGTGCCAGCAGTGAAGGAGGCGGTTACGATAGCAATCAGCCCCAGCATTTT.

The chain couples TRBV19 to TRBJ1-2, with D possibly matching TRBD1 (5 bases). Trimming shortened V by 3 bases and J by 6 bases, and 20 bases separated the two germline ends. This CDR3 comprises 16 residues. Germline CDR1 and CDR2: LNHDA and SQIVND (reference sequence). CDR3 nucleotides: TGTGCCAGTAGTATCCTGTGGCGGGACGCAATAGATGGCTACACCTTC. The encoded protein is CASSILWRDAIDGYTF.

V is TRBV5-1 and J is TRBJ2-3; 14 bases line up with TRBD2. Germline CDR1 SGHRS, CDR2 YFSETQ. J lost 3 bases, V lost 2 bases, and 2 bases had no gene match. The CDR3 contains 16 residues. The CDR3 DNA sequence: TGCGCCAGCAGCTTAAGGACTAGCGGGGGGACAGATACGCAGTATTTT. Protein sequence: CASSLRTSGGTDTQYF.

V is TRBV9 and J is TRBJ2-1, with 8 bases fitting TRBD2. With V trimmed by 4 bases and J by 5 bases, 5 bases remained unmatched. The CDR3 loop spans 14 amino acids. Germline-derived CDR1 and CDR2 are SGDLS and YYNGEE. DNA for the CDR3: TGTGCCAGCAGCCCATTAGCGGGGCACAATGAGCAGTTCTTC. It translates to CASSPLAGHNEQFF.

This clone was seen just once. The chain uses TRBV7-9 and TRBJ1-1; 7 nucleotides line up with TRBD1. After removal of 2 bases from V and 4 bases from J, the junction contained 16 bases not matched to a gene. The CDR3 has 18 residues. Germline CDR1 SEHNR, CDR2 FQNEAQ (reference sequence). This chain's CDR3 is CASSLTRGLQVKGTEAFF. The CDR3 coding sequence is TGTGCCAGCAGCTTAACTAGGGGGCTTCAGGTTAAGGGCACTGAAGCTTTCTTT.

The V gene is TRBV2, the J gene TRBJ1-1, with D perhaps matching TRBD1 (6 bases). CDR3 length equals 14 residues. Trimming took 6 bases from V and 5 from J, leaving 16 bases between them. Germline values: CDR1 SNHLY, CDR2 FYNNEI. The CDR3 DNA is TGTGCCAGCAGGGGGACACCTGGTGATACTGAAGCTTTCTTT. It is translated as CASRGTPGDTEAFF.

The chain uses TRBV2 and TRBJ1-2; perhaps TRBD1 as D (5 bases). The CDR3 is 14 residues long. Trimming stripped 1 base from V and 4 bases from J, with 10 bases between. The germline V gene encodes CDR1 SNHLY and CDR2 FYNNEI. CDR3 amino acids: CASSEVQASYGYTF. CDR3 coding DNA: TGTGCCAGCAGTGAAGTACAGGCATCCTATGGCTACACCTTC.

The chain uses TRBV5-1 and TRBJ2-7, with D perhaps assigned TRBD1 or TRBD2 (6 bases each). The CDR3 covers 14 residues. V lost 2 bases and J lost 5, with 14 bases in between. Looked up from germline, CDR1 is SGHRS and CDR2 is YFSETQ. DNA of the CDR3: TGCGCCAGCAGCTTAAGTGGGGGGCCGGACGAGCAGTACTTC. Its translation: CASSLSGGPDEQYF.

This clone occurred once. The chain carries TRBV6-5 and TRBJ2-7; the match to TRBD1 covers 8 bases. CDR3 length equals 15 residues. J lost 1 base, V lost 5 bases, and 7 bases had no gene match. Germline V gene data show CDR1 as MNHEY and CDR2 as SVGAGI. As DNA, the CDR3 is TGTGCCAGCAGTACCGGACAGGGTTGGTCCTACGAGCAGTACTTC. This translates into CASSTGQGWSYEQYF.

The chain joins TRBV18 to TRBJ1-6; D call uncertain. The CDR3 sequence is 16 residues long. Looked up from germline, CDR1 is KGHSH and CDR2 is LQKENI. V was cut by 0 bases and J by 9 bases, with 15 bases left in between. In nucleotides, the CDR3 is TGTGCCAGCTCACCACCCGGAGCGGGTACTGGTTCACCCCTCCACTTT. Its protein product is CASSPPGAGTGSPLHF.

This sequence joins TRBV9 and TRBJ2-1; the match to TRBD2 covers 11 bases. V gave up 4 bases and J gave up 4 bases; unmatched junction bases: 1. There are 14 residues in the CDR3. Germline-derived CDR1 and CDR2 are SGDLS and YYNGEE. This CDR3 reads CASSLAGGYNEQFF. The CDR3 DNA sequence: TGTGCCAGCAGCCTAGCGGGGGGATACAATGAGCAGTTCTTC.

In nucleotides, the CDR3 is TGTGCCTGGAGGGTAGCGGGGGGCTCCTACAATGAGCAGTTCTTC. It codes for CAWRVAGGSYNEQFF. The chain is built from TRBV30 and TRBJ2-1; 10 nucleotides align to TRBD2. Germline lookup yields CDR1 GTSNPN and CDR2 SVGIG (reference sequence). CDR3 length equals 15 residues. Trimming cost V 3 bases and J 0 bases; bases outside gene matches: 2.

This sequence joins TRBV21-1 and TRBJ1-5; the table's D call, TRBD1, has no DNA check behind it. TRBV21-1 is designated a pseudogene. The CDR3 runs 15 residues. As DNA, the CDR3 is TGTGCCAGCAGCCCCCAGGACAGGGTGCGTCAGCCCCAGCATTTT. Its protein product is CASSPQDRVRQPQHF.

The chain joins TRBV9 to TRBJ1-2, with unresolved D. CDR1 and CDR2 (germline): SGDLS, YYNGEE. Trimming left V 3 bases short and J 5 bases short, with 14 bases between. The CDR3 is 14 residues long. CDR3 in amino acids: CASSGGWAGYGYTF. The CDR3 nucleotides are TGTGCCAGCAGCGGTGGATGGGCGGGATATGGCTACACCTTC.

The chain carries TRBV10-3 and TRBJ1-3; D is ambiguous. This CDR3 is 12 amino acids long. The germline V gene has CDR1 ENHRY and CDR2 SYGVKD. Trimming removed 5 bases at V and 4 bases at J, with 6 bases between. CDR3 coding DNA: TGTGCCATCAGTTCGGCGGGAAACACCATATATTTT. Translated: CAISSAGNTIYF.

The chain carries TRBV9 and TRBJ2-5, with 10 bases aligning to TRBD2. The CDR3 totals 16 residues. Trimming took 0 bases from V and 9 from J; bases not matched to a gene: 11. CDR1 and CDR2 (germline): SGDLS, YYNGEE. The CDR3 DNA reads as TGTGCCAGCAGCGTAGATACAGCGGGGGGGCGGGTGCCCCAGTACTTC. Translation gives CASSVDTAGGRVPQYF.

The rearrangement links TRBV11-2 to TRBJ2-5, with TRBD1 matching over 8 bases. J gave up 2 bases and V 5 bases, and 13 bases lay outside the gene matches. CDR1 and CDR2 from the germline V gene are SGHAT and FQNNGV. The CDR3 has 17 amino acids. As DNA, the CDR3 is TGTGCCAGCAGCCCTAGGGGGTGGGGGACAGGACAAGAGACCCAGTACTTC. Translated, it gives CASSPRGWGTGQETQYF.